This T cell receptor (beta chain) was identified during a study of T cells after yellow fever vaccination. A note on this clonotype: Antigen unknown.

Template switching by 5'RACE produced TCR cDNA, adding a universal primer site and UMIs. TCRdb redid the calling of the 5' RACE reads with MiXCR, one entry per CDR3 protein. The sample lists roughly 340,000 distinct CDR3 sequences, over 8% occurring once. Overall study results and limits: Weaker overall was a secondary response that nonetheless peaked faster, on day 5 versus 15. Subsequent to the booster, the majority of primary-vaccination clones reappeared (around 95% CD4, more than 70% CD8).

This TCR derives from a man aged 18-30 years who received the YFV17D yellow fever vaccine. Here the sequenced sample was PBMCs, taken on the day of the first yellow fever vaccination.

The CDR3, as DNA: TGCAGTGCTAGCTTAGGCAGGTCTAACTATGGCTACACCTTC. Residues: CSASLGRSNYGYTF. The rearrangement uses TRBV20-1 and TRBJ1-2; D gene unclear. The CDR3 runs 14 residues. The germline V gene has CDR1 DFQATT and CDR2 SNEGSKA (reference sequence). Trimming took 3 bases from V and 0 from J, leaving 11 bases between them.